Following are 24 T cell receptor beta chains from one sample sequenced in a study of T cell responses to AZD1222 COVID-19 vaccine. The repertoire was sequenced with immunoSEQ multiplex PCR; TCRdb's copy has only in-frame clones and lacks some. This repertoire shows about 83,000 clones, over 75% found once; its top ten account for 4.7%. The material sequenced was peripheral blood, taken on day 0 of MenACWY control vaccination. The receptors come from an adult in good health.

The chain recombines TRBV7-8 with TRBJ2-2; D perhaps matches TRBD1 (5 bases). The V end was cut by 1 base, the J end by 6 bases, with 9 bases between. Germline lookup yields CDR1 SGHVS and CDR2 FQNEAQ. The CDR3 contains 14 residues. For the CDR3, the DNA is TGTGCCAGCAGCTTAGATGGGGCGCCCGGGGAGCTGTTTTTT. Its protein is CASSLDGAPGELFF.

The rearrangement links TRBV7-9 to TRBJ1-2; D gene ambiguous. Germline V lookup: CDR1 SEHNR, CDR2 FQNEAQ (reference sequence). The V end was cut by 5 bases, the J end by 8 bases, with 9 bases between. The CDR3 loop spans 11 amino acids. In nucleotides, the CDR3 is TGTGCCAGCAGCCCTCATAGGGGCTACACCTTC. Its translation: CASSPHRGYTF.

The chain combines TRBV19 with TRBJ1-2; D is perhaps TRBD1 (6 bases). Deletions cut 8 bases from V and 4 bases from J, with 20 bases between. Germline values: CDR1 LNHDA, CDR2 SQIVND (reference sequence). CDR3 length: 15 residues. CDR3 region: CASALIRDKSYGYTF. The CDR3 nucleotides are TGTGCCAGTGCCCTTATCCGGGACAAGTCCTATGGCTACACCTTC.

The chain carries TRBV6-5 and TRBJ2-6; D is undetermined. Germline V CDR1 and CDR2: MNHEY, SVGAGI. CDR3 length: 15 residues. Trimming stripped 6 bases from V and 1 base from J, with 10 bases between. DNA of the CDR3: TGTGCCAGCAGACCTGCATTGTCTGGGGCCAACGTCCTGACTTTC. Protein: CASRPALSGANVLTF.

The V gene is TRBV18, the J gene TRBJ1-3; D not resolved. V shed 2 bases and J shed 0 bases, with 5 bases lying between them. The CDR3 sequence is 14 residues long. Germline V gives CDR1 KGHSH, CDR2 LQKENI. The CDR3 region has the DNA TGTGCCAGCTCACCATTGAGCTCTGGAAACACCATATATTTT. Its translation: CASSPLSSGNTIYF. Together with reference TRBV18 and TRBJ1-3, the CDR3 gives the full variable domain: NAGVMQNPRHLVRRRGQEARLRCSPMKGHSHVYWYRQLPEEGLKFMVYLQKENIIDESGMPKERFSAEFPKEGPSILRIQQVVRGDSAAYFCASSPLSSGNTIYFGEGSWLTVV.

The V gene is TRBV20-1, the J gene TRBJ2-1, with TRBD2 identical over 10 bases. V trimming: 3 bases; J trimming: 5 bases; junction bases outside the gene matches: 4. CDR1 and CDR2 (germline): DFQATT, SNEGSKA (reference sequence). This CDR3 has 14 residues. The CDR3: CSASSGLADNEQFF. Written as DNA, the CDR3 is TGCAGTGCTAGTTCTGGACTAGCGGACAATGAGCAGTTCTTC.

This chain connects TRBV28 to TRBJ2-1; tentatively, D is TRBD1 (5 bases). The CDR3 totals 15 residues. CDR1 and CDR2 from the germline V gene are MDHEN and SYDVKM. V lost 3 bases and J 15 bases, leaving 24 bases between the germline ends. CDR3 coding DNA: TGTGCCAGCAGTTTCAGGGTTCCCCATCGGTCTCAGCGGTTCTTC. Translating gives CASSFRVPHRSQRFF. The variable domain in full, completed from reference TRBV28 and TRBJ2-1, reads DVKVTQSSRYLVKRTGEKVFLECVQDMDHENMFWYRQDPGLGLRLIYFSYDVKMKEKGDIPEGYSVSREKKERFSLILESASTNQTSMYLCASSFRVPHRSQRFFGPGTRLTVL.

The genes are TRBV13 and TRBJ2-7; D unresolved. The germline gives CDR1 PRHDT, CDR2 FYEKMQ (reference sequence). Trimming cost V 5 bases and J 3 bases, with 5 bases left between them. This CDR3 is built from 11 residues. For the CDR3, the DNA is TGTGCCAGCAGCGATAACTACGAGCAGTACTTC. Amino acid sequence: CASSDNYEQYF. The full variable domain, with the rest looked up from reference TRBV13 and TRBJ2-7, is AAGVIQSPRHLIKEKRETATLKCYPIPRHDTVYWYQQGPGQDPQFLISFYEKMQSDKGSIPDRFSAQQFSDYHSELNMSSLELGDSALYFCASSDNYEQYFGPGTRLTVT.

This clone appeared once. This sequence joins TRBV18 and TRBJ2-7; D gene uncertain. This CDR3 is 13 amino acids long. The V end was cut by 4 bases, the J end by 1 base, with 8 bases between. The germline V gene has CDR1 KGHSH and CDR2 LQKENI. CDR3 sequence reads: CASSLGPSYEQYF. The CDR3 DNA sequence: TGTGCCAGCTCACTGGGCCCATCCTACGAGCAGTACTTC.

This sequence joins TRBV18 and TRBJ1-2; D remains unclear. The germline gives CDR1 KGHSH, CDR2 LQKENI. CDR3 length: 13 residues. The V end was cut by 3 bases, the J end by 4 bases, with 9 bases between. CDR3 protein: CASSPPAPYGYTF. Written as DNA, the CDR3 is TGTGCCAGCTCACCCCCCGCCCCCTATGGCTACACCTTC.

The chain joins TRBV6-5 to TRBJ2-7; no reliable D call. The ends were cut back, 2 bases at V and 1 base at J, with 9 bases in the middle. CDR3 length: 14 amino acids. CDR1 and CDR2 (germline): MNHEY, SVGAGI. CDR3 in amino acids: CASSYGSTSYEQYF. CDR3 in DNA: TGTGCCAGCAGTTACGGGTCTACATCCTACGAGCAGTACTTC.

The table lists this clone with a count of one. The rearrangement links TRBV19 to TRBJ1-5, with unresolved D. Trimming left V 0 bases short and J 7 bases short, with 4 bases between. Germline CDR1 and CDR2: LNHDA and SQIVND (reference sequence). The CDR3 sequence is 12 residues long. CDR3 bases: TGTGCCAGTAGTATAGAGCGACAGCCCCAGCATTTT. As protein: CASSIERQPQHF.

The CDR3 DNA sequence: TGTGCCAGCAGTTTTACAGGGTACACAGATACGCAGTATTTT. Amino acids: CASSFTGYTDTQYF. The chain has TRBV28 and TRBJ2-3; tentatively, D is TRBD1 (6 bases). The CDR3 extends over 14 amino acids. The germline gives CDR1 MDHEN, CDR2 SYDVKM. Deletions cut 3 bases from V and 2 bases from J, with 9 bases between.

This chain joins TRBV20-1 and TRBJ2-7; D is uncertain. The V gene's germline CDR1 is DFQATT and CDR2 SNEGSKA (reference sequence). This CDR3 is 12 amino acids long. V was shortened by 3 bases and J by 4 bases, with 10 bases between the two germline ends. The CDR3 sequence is CSASTGGYEQYF. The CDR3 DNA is TGCAGTGCTAGTACTGGTGGTTACGAGCAGTACTTC.

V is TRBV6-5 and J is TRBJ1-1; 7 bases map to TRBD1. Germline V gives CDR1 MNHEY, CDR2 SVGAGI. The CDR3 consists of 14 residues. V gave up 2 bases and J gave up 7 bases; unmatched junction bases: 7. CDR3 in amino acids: CASSYNYRDSEAFF. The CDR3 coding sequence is TGTGCCAGCAGTTACAACTACCGGGACAGTGAAGCTTTCTTT.

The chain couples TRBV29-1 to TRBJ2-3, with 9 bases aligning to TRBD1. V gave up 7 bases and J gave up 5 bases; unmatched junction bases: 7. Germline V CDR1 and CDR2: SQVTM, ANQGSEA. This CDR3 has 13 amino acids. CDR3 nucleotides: TGCAGCGCAACAGGGGGCTTGGAAGATACGCAGTATTTT. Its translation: CSATGGLEDTQYF.

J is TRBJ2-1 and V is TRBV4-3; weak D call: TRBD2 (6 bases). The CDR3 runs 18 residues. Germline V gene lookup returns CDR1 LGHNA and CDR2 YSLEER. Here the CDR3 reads CASRYALGGRGSYNEQFF. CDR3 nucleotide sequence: TGCGCAAGTAGGTACGCGCTGGGAGGACGGGGCTCCTACAATGAGCAGTTCTTC.

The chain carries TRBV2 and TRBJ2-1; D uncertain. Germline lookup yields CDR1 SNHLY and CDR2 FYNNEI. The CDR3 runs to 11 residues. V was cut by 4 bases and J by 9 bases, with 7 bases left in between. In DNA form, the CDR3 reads TGTGCCAGCAGTGCGTCGGTTGAGCAGTTCTTC. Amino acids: CASSASVEQFF.

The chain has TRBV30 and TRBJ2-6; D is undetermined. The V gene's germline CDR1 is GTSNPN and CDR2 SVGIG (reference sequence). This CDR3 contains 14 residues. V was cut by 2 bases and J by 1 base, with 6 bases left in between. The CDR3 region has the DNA TGTGCCTGGAGTTGGGTATCTGGGGCCAACGTCCTGACTTTC. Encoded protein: CAWSWVSGANVLTF.

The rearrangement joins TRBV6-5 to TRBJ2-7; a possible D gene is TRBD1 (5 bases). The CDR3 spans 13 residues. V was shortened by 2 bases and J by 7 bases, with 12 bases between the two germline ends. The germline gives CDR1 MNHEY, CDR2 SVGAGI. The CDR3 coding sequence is TGTGCCAGCAGTTACGACACGGCAGGGGAGCAGTACTTC. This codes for CASSYDTAGEQYF.

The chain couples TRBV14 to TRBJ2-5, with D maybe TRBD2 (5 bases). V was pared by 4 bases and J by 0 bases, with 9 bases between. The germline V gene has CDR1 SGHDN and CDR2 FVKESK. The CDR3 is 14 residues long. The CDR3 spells CASSPRTYQETQYF. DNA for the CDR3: TGTGCCAGCAGCCCCCGGACTTACCAAGAGACCCAGTACTTC. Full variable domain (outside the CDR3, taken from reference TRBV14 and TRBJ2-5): EAGVTQFPSHSVIEKGQTVTLRCDPISGHDNLYWYRRVMGKEIKFLLHFVKESKQDESGMPNNRFLAERTGGTYSTLKVQPAELEDSGVYFCASSPRTYQETQYFGPGTRLLVL.

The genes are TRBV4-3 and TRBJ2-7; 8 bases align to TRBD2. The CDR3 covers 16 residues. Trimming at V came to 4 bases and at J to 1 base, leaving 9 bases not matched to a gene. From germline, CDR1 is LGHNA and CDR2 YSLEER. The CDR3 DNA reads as TGCGCCAGCAGCCCCAAACTAGCGGCAGAATCCTACGAGCAGTACTTC. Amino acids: CASSPKLAAESYEQYF.

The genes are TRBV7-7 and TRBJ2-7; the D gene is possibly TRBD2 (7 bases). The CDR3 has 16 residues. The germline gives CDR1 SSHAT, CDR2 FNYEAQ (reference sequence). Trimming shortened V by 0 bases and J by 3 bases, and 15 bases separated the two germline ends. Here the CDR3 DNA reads TGTGCCAGCAGCTTAGCGGGGGGCGGGAGAAACTACGAGCAGTACTTC. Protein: CASSLAGGGRNYEQYF.

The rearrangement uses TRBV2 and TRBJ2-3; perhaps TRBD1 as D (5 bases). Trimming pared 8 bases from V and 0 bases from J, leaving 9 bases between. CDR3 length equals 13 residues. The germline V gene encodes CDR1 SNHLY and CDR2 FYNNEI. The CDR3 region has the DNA TGTGCCAGCCACGACAGTAGCACAGATACGCAGTATTTT. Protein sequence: CASHDSSTDTQYF.